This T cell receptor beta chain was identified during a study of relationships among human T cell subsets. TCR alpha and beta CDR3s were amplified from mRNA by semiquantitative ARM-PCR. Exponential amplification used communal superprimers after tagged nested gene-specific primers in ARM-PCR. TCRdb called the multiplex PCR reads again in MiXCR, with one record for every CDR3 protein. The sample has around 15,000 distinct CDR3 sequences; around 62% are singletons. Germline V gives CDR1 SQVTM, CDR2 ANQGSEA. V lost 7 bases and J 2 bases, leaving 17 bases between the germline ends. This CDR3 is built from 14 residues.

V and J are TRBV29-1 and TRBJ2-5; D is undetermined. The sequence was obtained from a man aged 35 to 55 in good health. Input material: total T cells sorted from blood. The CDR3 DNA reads TGCAGCGCCGCCATGGGTCGGATACAAGAGACCCAGTACTTC. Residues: CSAAMGRIQETQYF. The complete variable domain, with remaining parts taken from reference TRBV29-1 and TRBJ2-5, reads SAVISQKPSRDICQRGTSLTIQCQVDSQVTMMFWYRQQPGQSLTLIATANQGSEATYESGFVIDKFPISRPNLTFSTLTVSNMSPEDSSIYLCSAAMGRIQETQYFGPGTRLLVL.